A single sample is the source of the 18 T cell receptor beta chains below, sequenced in a study of T cells in localized non-small cell lung cancer. TCRdb's table, derived via immunoSEQ multiplex PCR, lists solely in-frame clones and lacks some. The data show about 74,000 clones, with 65% to 85% seen just once and 1.3% held by the top ten. The sample was peripheral blood, taken before any cancer treatment. The origin of the receptors is a female donor older than 55 with stage I lung adenocarcinoma.

This sequence joins TRBV7-2 and TRBJ2-7, with D possibly TRBD2 on 5 matching bases. Trimming left V 1 base short and J 0 bases short, with 13 bases between. The CDR3 runs to 16 residues. CDR1 is SGHTA, CDR2 FQGNSA, per germline. The CDR3 protein is CASSLVAGSSSYEQYF. For the CDR3, the DNA is TGTGCCAGCAGCTTAGTCGCGGGTTCAAGCTCCTACGAGCAGTACTTC.

The chain links TRBV9 to TRBJ2-2; 8 bases fit TRBD2. CDR1 is SGDLS, CDR2 YYNGEE, per germline. V shed 3 bases and J 5 bases; nucleotides not matched to a gene: 6. The length of the CDR3 is 15 residues. The chain's CDR3 is CASSGTAGETGELFF. The CDR3 DNA is TGTGCCAGCAGCGGGACAGCGGGAGAAACCGGGGAGCTGTTTTTT.

The V gene is TRBV7-6, the J gene TRBJ2-1; no reliable D call. The CDR3 is made up of 14 amino acids. Trimming stripped 7 bases from V and 8 bases from J, with 18 bases between. Germline V gene sequence: CDR1 SGHVS, CDR2 FNYEAQ. CDR3 DNA: TGTGCCAGCACCCACTTGCGGAGTCAGCATGAGCAGTTCTTC. This gives the protein CASTHLRSQHEQFF.

V gene TRBV11-3 combines with J gene TRBJ1-2; no definite D call. Germline CDR1 and CDR2: SGHNT and YENEEA. V was shortened by 1 base and J by 6 bases, with 12 bases between the two germline ends. The CDR3 extends over 14 amino acids. CDR3 residues: CASSLGKITHGYTF. In DNA form, the CDR3 reads TGTGCCAGCAGCTTAGGCAAGATCACTCATGGCTACACCTTC.

Judged by abundance, this clone is medium-sized. The chain uses TRBV15 and TRBJ2-4; no clear D gene. The germline V gene has CDR1 LNHNV and CDR2 YYDKDF (reference sequence). The V and J ends lost 0 bases and 8 bases respectively, with 8 bases between them. CDR3 length: 13 residues. CDR3 nucleotide sequence: TGTGCCACCAGCAGAGATTCGGGCCACATTCAGTACTTC. It codes for CATSRDSGHIQYF.

V gene TRBV5-4 combines with J gene TRBJ2-1; TRBD2 aligns across 9 bases. Trimming cost V 2 bases and J 11 bases; bases outside gene matches: 5. Germline values: CDR1 SGHNT, CDR2 YYREEE (reference sequence). This CDR3 comprises 13 residues. CDR3 DNA: TGTGCCAGCAGCTTTATAGCGGGAGCAAAGCAGTTCTTC. This codes for CASSFIAGAKQFF.

The V and J genes are TRBV7-6 and TRBJ1-4; D is unclear. CDR1 and CDR2 (germline): SGHVS, FNYEAQ. Trimming took 2 bases from V and 8 from J, leaving 12 bases between them. The CDR3 extends over 14 amino acids. In nucleotides, the CDR3 is TGTGCCAGCAGCTTACGTCCCGAACGGGAAAAACTGTTTTTT. Translated: CASSLRPEREKLFF.

This clone was picked up a small number of times. The chain employs TRBV13 and TRBJ2-3, with 7 bases identical to TRBD2. The CDR3 spans 14 residues. V trimming: 3 bases; J trimming: 1 base; junction bases outside the gene matches: 1. Germline V gene data show CDR1 as PRHDT and CDR2 as FYEKMQ (reference sequence). The CDR3 loop reads CASSFLAGTDTQYF. The CDR3 DNA reads as TGTGCCAGCAGCTTCCTAGCGGGCACAGATACGCAGTATTTT.

The gene calls are TRBV27 and TRBJ2-6, with D possibly TRBD1 on 6 matching bases. The CDR3 runs 18 residues. The germline gives CDR1 MNHEY, CDR2 SMNVEV (reference sequence). V dropped 7 bases and J dropped 0 bases, with 19 bases sitting between them. The CDR3 coding sequence is TGTGCCAGCACCACGGACAGTTCATTGAGCTCTGGGGCCAACGTCCTGACTTTC. This codes for CASTTDSSLSSGANVLTF. Drawing the rest from reference TRBV27 and TRBJ2-6, the complete variable domain is EAQVTQNPRYLITVTGKKLTVTCSQNMNHEYMSWYRQDPGLGLRQIYYSMNVEVTDKGDVPEGYKVSRKEKRNFPLILESPSPNQTSLYFCASTTDSSLSSGANVLTFGAGSRLTVL.

This chain links TRBV2 with TRBJ2-7; a weak D match, TRBD1 (6 bases). The V end lost 7 bases, the J end lost 1 base, and 8 bases lay between the germline ends. CDR3 length equals 12 residues. CDR1 and CDR2 (germline): SNHLY, FYNNEI. The CDR3 DNA is TGTGCCAGCACACAGGGATCCTACGAGCAGTACTTC. Its protein product is CASTQGSYEQYF.

This rearrangement joins TRBV15 to TRBJ2-6; TRBD2 is a possible D gene (6 bases). V was pared by 0 bases and J by 0 bases, with 12 bases between. This CDR3 is built from 18 residues. Germline CDR1 reads LNHNV; CDR2 reads YYDKDF (reference sequence). CDR3 DNA: TGTGCCACCAGCAGAGATCAGGGACTGATCTCTGGGGCCAACGTCCTGACTTTC. This sequence encodes CATSRDQGLISGANVLTF.

This chain links TRBV11-1 with TRBJ2-1; TRBD2 aligns across 12 bases. V shed 4 bases, J shed 7 bases, and the junction held 5 bases outside the gene matches. The CDR3 extends over 15 amino acids. The V gene's germline CDR1 is SGHAT and CDR2 FQDESV (reference sequence). CDR3 loop: CASSSRLAGENEQFF. CDR3 DNA: TGTGCCAGCAGCTCACGACTAGCGGGAGAAAATGAGCAGTTCTTC.

V is TRBV28 and J is TRBJ2-7; D remains ambiguous. V was trimmed by 3 bases and J by 3 bases, leaving 9 bases between them. CDR3 length: 13 amino acids. CDR1 and CDR2 from the germline V gene are MDHEN and SYDVKM. CDR3 in amino acids: CASSLGRNYEQYF. The CDR3 nucleotides read TGTGCCAGCAGTTTGGGCAGAAACTACGAGCAGTACTTC.

This clone was counted between two and nine times. The chain couples TRBV7-2 to TRBJ2-2; no reliable D call. Germline loops: CDR1 SGHTA, CDR2 FQGNSA. CDR3 length equals 13 residues. V was pared by 4 bases and J by 0 bases, with 3 bases between. For the CDR3, the DNA is TGTGCCAGCAGCTCAACGAACACCGGGGAGCTGTTTTTT. The encoded protein is CASSSTNTGELFF.

CDR3 loop: CASSLSPLGGEQYF. The CDR3, as DNA: TGTGCCAGCAGTTTATCGCCACTAGGGGGCGAGCAGTACTTC. J is TRBJ2-7 and V is TRBV27, with D maybe TRBD1 (6 bases). Trimming stripped 0 bases from V and 6 bases from J, with 12 bases between. This CDR3 comprises 14 residues. Germline CDR1 and CDR2: MNHEY and SMNVEV (reference sequence).

This clone was picked up one time. The rearrangement joins TRBV2 to TRBJ2-1, with 9 bases that match TRBD2. Germline loops: CDR1 SNHLY, CDR2 FYNNEI. The V segment lost 2 bases and the J segment 9 bases; nucleotides outside the gene matches: 11. This CDR3 is built from 16 residues. For the CDR3, the DNA is TGTGCCAGCAGTGAAATTGGCGGACGGCGGGAGGGTGAGCAGTTCTTC. Translating it yields CASSEIGGRREGEQFF.

This sequence joins TRBV10-3 and TRBJ2-3; 8 bases match TRBD2. Trimming at V came to 4 bases and at J to 0 bases, leaving 9 bases not matched to a gene. This CDR3 is 17 amino acids long. Germline lookup yields CDR1 ENHRY and CDR2 SYGVKD. The CDR3, as DNA: TGTGCCATCAGTGGTCCCCCGGCTAGCGGGAGCACAGATACGCAGTATTTT. Protein: CAISGPPASGSTDTQYF.

This chain links TRBV6-6 with TRBJ1-4; 9 bases fit TRBD1. This CDR3 is built from 14 residues. CDR1 and CDR2 (germline): MNHNY, SVGAGI (reference sequence). J gave up 6 bases and V 6 bases, and 5 bases lay outside the gene matches. The CDR3 bases are TGTGCCAGCAGCCCGGGACAGGGTTATGAAAAACTGTTTTTT. Protein product: CASSPGQGYEKLFF.